These 21 T cell receptor beta chains share one sample of origin, sequenced in a study of blood T cell repertoires in COVID-19 (dated by TCRdb to the early 2020s). The library was built by means of the immunoSEQ multiplex PCR assay. This immuneACCESS table, as held by TCRdb, lists in-frame sequences with V and J called but not all clones. Of the missing ones, under half trace to an unresolved V gene in checked studies; the others have no known cause. Present in this sample are around 280,000 clones, 87% of which were seen just once. The ten largest clones represent 5.5% to 7% of the sample. Material: PBMCs or T cells enriched from blood (not recorded which). The receptors derive from a woman in her thirties or forties who had recovered from COVID-19.

This clone was found a few times. The CDR3 nucleotides read TGTGCCACCAGCAGAGGCGGGGCTCAAGAGACCCAGTACTTC. It is translated as CATSRGGAQETQYF. This sequence joins TRBV15 and TRBJ2-5, with D maybe TRBD2 (6 bases). V lost 1 base to trimming and J lost 2 bases, with 8 bases between them. The CDR3 has 14 amino acids. From germline, CDR1 is LNHNV and CDR2 YYDKDF (reference sequence).

V gene TRBV4-3 combines with J gene TRBJ2-3; TRBD2 aligns across 11 bases. Germline V gives CDR1 LGHNA, CDR2 YSLEER. V was clipped by 2 bases and J by 1 base; unmatched bases: 2. The CDR3 covers 16 residues. CDR3 sequence: CASSQLLAGGTDTQYF. CDR3 nucleotides: TGCGCCAGCAGCCAACTACTAGCGGGGGGCACAGATACGCAGTATTTT.

The chain combines TRBV19 with TRBJ2-1, with 11 bases fitting TRBD2. Unmatched junction bases numbered 9, after V lost 6 bases and J lost 8 bases. There are 15 residues in the CDR3. The germline gives CDR1 LNHDA, CDR2 SQIVND (reference sequence). CDR3 loop: CASRQLAGVSHEQFF. The CDR3 DNA sequence: TGTGCCAGTAGACAACTAGCGGGAGTCTCCCATGAGCAGTTCTTC.

The chain combines TRBV28 with TRBJ1-5, with 12 bases that match TRBD1. The CDR3 runs to 18 residues. V was clipped by 2 bases and J by 1 base; unmatched bases: 6. Per the germline V gene, CDR1 is MDHEN and CDR2 is SYDVKM. CDR3 in amino acids: CASSLAGQGAGSNQPQHF. The CDR3 nucleotides are TGTGCCAGCAGTTTAGCGGGACAGGGGGCAGGGAGCAATCAGCCCCAGCATTTT. The variable domain in full, with the rest retrieved from reference TRBV28 and TRBJ1-5, is DVKVTQSSRYLVKRTGEKVFLECVQDMDHENMFWYRQDPGLGLRLIYFSYDVKMKEKGDIPEGYSVSREKKERFSLILESASTNQTSMYLCASSLAGQGAGSNQPQHFGDGTRLSIL.

J is TRBJ2-7 and V is TRBV2, with 8 bases that match TRBD2. This CDR3 is built from 13 residues. Germline V gene data show CDR1 as SNHLY and CDR2 as FYNNEI. The junction had 7 bases not matched to a gene; V was cut back by 9 bases and J by 3 bases. For the CDR3, the DNA is TGTGCCAGTTCTAGCGGGCTAGACTACGAGCAGTACTTC. Translated, it gives CASSSGLDYEQYF.

V is TRBV7-9 and J is TRBJ2-1, with 9 positions matching TRBD1. The ends lost 6 bases at V and 8 bases at J; junction bases unmatched: 8. Germline CDR1 and CDR2: SEHNR and FQNEAQ (reference sequence). The CDR3 sequence is 14 residues long. CDR3 protein: CASRPGTGFDEQFF. In DNA, the CDR3 is TGTGCCAGCAGGCCCGGGACAGGGTTCGATGAGCAGTTCTTC.

The chain uses TRBV27 and TRBJ1-4; 9 nucleotides align to TRBD1. This CDR3 has 15 amino acids. Germline loops: CDR1 MNHEY, CDR2 SMNVEV (reference sequence). Trimming at V came to 5 bases and at J to 8 bases, leaving 9 bases not matched to a gene. The CDR3: CASSLRTGAREKLFF. The CDR3 nucleotides are TGTGCCAGCAGTCTCCGGACAGGGGCTCGAGAAAAACTGTTTTTT.

This rearrangement joins TRBV7-2 to TRBJ1-5; D possibly corresponds to TRBD1 (5 bases). V was clipped by 2 bases and J by 4 bases, with 9 bases between them. This CDR3 is 14 amino acids long. Germline values: CDR1 SGHTA, CDR2 FQGNSA. The CDR3 reads CASSLTGANQPQHF. The CDR3 DNA reads as TGTGCCAGCAGCTTAACAGGTGCAAATCAGCCCCAGCATTTT.

This clone was seen a single time. This chain joins TRBV6-5 and TRBJ1-4; D is perhaps TRBD1 (6 bases). The CDR3 is made up of 15 amino acids. The V end lost 6 bases, the J end lost 3 bases, and 14 bases lay between the germline ends. CDR1 is MNHEY and CDR2 is SVGAGI in the germline V gene. The CDR3 region is CASSQGILSNEKLFF. In DNA form, the CDR3 reads TGTGCCAGCAGCCAGGGGATTCTGTCTAATGAAAAACTGTTTTTT.

V is TRBV7-9 and J is TRBJ2-7, with 9 nucleotides matching TRBD2. Germline assignment: CDR1 SEHNR and CDR2 FQNEAQ (reference sequence). Trimming removed 2 bases from V and 1 base from J; junction bases left unmatched: 3. The CDR3 contains 15 residues. This chain's CDR3 is CASSLLRGGSYEQYF. CDR3 nucleotide sequence: TGTGCCAGCAGCTTACTGCGGGGGGGATCCTACGAGCAGTACTTC. The whole variable domain, remainder taken from reference TRBV7-9 and TRBJ2-7, is DTGVSQNPRHKITKRGQNVTFRCDPISEHNRLYWYRQTLGQGPEFLTYFQNEAQLEKSRLLSDRFSAERPKGSFSTLEIQRTEQGDSAMYLCASSLLRGGSYEQYFGPGTRLTVT.

V gene TRBV19 combines with J gene TRBJ2-7, with 10 bases identical to TRBD2. V lost 4 bases, J lost 3 bases, and 12 bases stayed unmatched. In germline, CDR1 is LNHDA, CDR2 SQIVND (reference sequence). The CDR3 has 17 residues. The CDR3 reads CASSKNLDLAGVYEQYF. As DNA, the CDR3 is TGTGCCAGTAGTAAGAACTTGGATCTAGCGGGAGTCTACGAGCAGTACTTC.

CDR3 region: CASSPQELEGSPLHF. CDR3 nucleotides: TGTGCCAGCAGCCCACAGGAGTTGGAGGGGTCACCCCTCCACTTT. The chain links TRBV7-8 to TRBJ1-6; TRBD1 might be the D (5 bases). The germline V gene has CDR1 SGHVS and CDR2 FQNEAQ. The V end lost 5 bases, the J end lost 10 bases, and 18 bases lay between the germline ends. The CDR3 extends over 15 amino acids.

This chain uses TRBV2 with TRBJ2-1; TRBD2 matches at 11 bases. The CDR3 runs 14 residues. Looked up from germline, CDR1 is SNHLY and CDR2 is FYNNEI. The J segment lost 6 bases and the V segment lost 7 bases, leaving 5 bases of the junction unmatched. The CDR3 reads CASKKLAGANEQFF. In DNA form, the CDR3 reads TGTGCCAGCAAAAAACTAGCGGGAGCCAATGAGCAGTTCTTC. Full variable domain (remainder filled in from reference TRBV2 and TRBJ2-1): EPEVTQTPSHQVTQMGQEVILRCVPISNHLYFYWYRQILGQKVEFLVSFYNNEISEKSEIFDDQFSVERPDGSNFTLKIRSTKLEDSAMYFCASKKLAGANEQFFGPGTRLTVL.

The V gene is TRBV6-4, the J gene TRBJ2-1; D is possibly TRBD1 (6 bases). CDR1 and CDR2 (germline): MRHNA, SNTAGT. The CDR3 totals 15 residues. Trimming cost V 5 bases and J 2 bases, with 13 bases left between them. The CDR3 here is CASSQDRVTYNEQFF. CDR3 sequence (DNA): TGTGCCAGCAGTCAGGACAGAGTTACCTACAATGAGCAGTTCTTC.

The chain recombines TRBV7-3 with TRBJ2-2; tentatively, D is TRBD2 (6 bases). The CDR3 has 18 residues. CDR1 SGHTA and CDR2 FQGTGA come from the germline V gene. V lost 0 bases to trimming and J lost 0 bases, with 14 bases between them. The CDR3 coding sequence is TGTGCCAGCAGCTTAACCCCAGCGGGCGCTGCGAACACCGGGGAGCTGTTTTTT. The encoded protein is CASSLTPAGAANTGELFF.

This rearrangement joins TRBV19 to TRBJ2-7, with TRBD2 matching over 14 bases. V lost 7 bases, J lost 3 bases, and 8 bases stayed unmatched. CDR3 length: 16 residues. The germline V gene encodes CDR1 LNHDA and CDR2 SQIVND (reference sequence). For the CDR3, the DNA is TGTGCCAGTACCCGGGGGACTAGCGGGGGAAACTACGAGCAGTACTTC. Its translation: CASTRGTSGGNYEQYF.

The chain combines TRBV3-1 (or the pseudogene TRBV3-2) with TRBJ2-3, with a tentative D call TRBD2 (6 bases). The CDR3 spans 17 residues. The V gene's germline CDR1 is LGHDT and CDR2 YNNKEL (reference sequence). Trimming took off 3 bases at V and 2 bases at J, with 18 bases between the two ends. CDR3 nucleotides: TGTGCCAGCAGCCATTATCGGGAGTTTTCCGACACAGATACGCAGTATTTT. Residues: CASSHYREFSDTDTQYF.

CDR3 residues: CASSRTGFSYNEQFF. For the CDR3, the DNA is TGTGCCAGCAGTAGGACAGGGTTTTCCTACAATGAGCAGTTCTTC. V gene TRBV6-5 combines with J gene TRBJ2-1; 8 nucleotides align to TRBD1. The length of the CDR3 is 15 residues. Trimming cost V 5 bases and J 1 base; bases outside gene matches: 4. CDR1 and CDR2 from the germline V gene are MNHEY and SVGAGI.

The chain has TRBV14 and TRBJ2-7; TRBD2 aligns across 8 bases. The CDR3 is made up of 17 amino acids. CDR1 is SGHDN, CDR2 FVKESK, per germline. The J segment lost 3 bases and the V segment lost 5 bases, leaving 15 bases of the junction unmatched. CDR3 in DNA: TGTGCCAGCAGCGTACTTAGGGGCAGCGGGAGTATCTACGAGCAGTACTTC. Its protein is CASSVLRGSGSIYEQYF.

This chain links TRBV27 with TRBJ2-2; D remains unclear. The CDR3 totals 14 residues. Germline V CDR1 and CDR2: MNHEY, SMNVEV (reference sequence). The V and J ends lost 0 bases and 7 bases respectively, with 9 bases between them. CDR3 sequence reads: CASSLSWQDGELFF. The CDR3 DNA reads TGTGCCAGCAGTTTATCGTGGCAGGACGGGGAGCTGTTTTTT.

The chain combines TRBV4-3 with TRBJ2-3, with 9 bases aligning to TRBD1. CDR1 LGHNA and CDR2 YSLEER come from the germline V gene. The CDR3 loop spans 17 amino acids. Trimming cost V 0 bases and J 2 bases; bases outside gene matches: 6. As DNA, the CDR3 is TGCGCCAGCAGCCAAGAGGCAGGGACAGGGTCCACAGATACGCAGTATTTT. Protein sequence: CASSQEAGTGSTDTQYF.